These T cell receptor beta chains were read from a single sample in a study of shared clonotypes between healthy human individuals. The table came from immunoSEQ multiplex PCR; TCRdb's copy has only in-frame clones and leaves some out. The profile shows around 2,000,000 clones, about 92% of them singletons. The specimen sequenced was naive CD8+ T cells from PBMCs. The receptors shown here come from a man between 18 and 29 years old in good health. Some clones in this sample may be carry-over from other donors' samples. CDR3s include the opening cysteine and the closing phenylalanine or tryptophan. A D gene is named only where the DNA matches it firmly. Size is omitted from some rows. Given values are once, few, many or a class for expanded clones.

DNA	CDR3	D	V	size	J
TGCGCCAGCAGCCTCAGACCGACTAGCGGGAGGGCCAATGAGCAGTTCTTC	CASSLRPTSGRANEQFF	TRBD2	TRBV4-1	NA	TRBJ2-1
TGCGCCAGCAGCCAAGTGCAGGGTGGGACCGGGGAGCTGTTTTTT	CASSQVQGGTGELFF	NA	TRBV4-1	NA	TRBJ2-2
TGTGCCACCAGCCCCCGCAGGGGGCGATCTTACACTTTGGGGGGCTACACCTTC	CATSPRRGRSYTLGGYTF	TRBD1	TRBV15	once	TRBJ1-2
TGTGCCAGCAGCCTCCAGGGGCCGATCAATGAGCAGTTCTTC	CASSLQGPINEQFF	NA	TRBV7-2	once	TRBJ2-1
TGTGCCAGCAGCTTATATCTGGATGGCTACACCTTC	CASSLYLDGYTF	NA	TRBV7-9	NA	TRBJ1-2
TGTGCCAGCAGTTTCAGCAGGGGCTATGGCTACACCTTC	CASSFSRGYGYTF	NA	TRBV27	NA	TRBJ1-2
TGCGCCAGCAGCCAGGTGCTAGGACTAGCGGGGTTACAAGAGACCCAGTACTTC	CASSQVLGLAGLQETQYF	TRBD2	TRBV4-1	NA	TRBJ2-5
TGTGCCAGCAGCTTCGGGACTAACTACGAGCAGTACTTC	CASSFGTNYEQYF	TRBD2	TRBV7-7	NA	TRBJ2-7
TGTGCCAGTAGCGGGCTAGCGGGGATCTCCTACAATGAGCAGTTCTTC	CASSGLAGISYNEQFF	TRBD2	TRBV19	NA	TRBJ2-1
TGCGCCAGCAGGTCGAGTGGGGGCCGAACCGGGGAGCTGTTTTTT	CASRSSGGRTGELFF	NA	TRBV10-1	NA	TRBJ2-2
TGTGCCAGCAGCTTATACCCTAGCGGGAGGCTAGAGCAGTTCTTC	CASSLYPSGRLEQFF	TRBD2	TRBV7-3	NA	TRBJ2-1
TGTGCCAGCAGCGTAGAAGATCGTTACAATGAGCAGTTCTTC	CASSVEDRYNEQFF	NA	TRBV9	NA	TRBJ2-1
TGTGCCAGCACTTCGGGGCGATACGAGCAGTACTTC	CASTSGRYEQYF	NA	TRBV7-9	NA	TRBJ2-7
TGTGCCAGTAGTACAGGACAGGGGTTTACAATGGGCCAGCCCCAGCATTTT	CASSTGQGFTMGQPQHF	TRBD1	TRBV19	NA	TRBJ1-5
TGTGCCAGCAGTTCCCCCACTTCACCGAGCTCCTACAATGAGCAGTTCTTC	CASSSPTSPSSYNEQFF	NA	TRBV27	NA	TRBJ2-1
TGTGCCAGTAGTATAGATCCAGGGAGGGAGCAGTACTTC	CASSIDPGREQYF	NA	TRBV19	NA	TRBJ2-7
TGTGCCAGCAAAGTACAGCCATTGAACACTGAAGCTTTCTTT	CASKVQPLNTEAFF	NA	TRBV28	NA	TRBJ1-1
TGCGCCAGCAGCTTGACGGGTCGACTAGCGGACTACAATGAGCAGTTCTTC	CASSLTGRLADYNEQFF	TRBD2	TRBV5-1	NA	TRBJ2-1
TGTGCCAGCAGTTTATTCACGGATAGCAATCAGCCCCAGCATTTT	CASSLFTDSNQPQHF	NA	TRBV28	NA	TRBJ1-5
TGTGCCAGCAGCTCGAGAGAGACCTGGACAGTTGGCCCTAGGGAGCTGTTTTTT	CASSSRETWTVGPRELFF	NA	TRBV7-2	NA	TRBJ2-2
TGTGCCAGTAGTTCCCGCGCCGGGACAGGGATCATGAACACTGAAGCTTTCTTT	CASSSRAGTGIMNTEAFF	TRBD1	TRBV19	NA	TRBJ1-1
TGTGCCAGCAGCATGGGGGCGCTGACTGAAGCTTTCTTT	CASSMGALTEAFF	NA	TRBV11-3	NA	TRBJ1-1
TGTGCCAGCAGTCATCCCAGCACGGATCCCTCCTACGAGCAGTACTTC	CASSHPSTDPSYEQYF	NA	TRBV7-9	once	TRBJ2-7
TGCGCCAGCAGCCTCGGGTTGGAGACCCAGTACTTC	CASSLGLETQYF	NA	TRBV5-1	NA	TRBJ2-5
TGTGCCAGCAGTGACCAAAACGGACTCACGGAGGGCAATCAGCCCCAGCATTTT	CASSDQNGLTEGNQPQHF	NA	TRBV25-1	NA	TRBJ1-5
TGTGCCAGCAGCTTAGATGAAAATACGCAGTATTTT	CASSLDENTQYF	NA	TRBV11-3	NA	TRBJ2-3
TGTGCCAGCAGCTCAGCCCCGTACAATGAGCAGTTCTTC	CASSSAPYNEQFF	NA	TRBV7-8	NA	TRBJ2-1
TGTGCCAGCAGTCCCTTGGGGGGCGCACCACCCGAGCAGTACTTC	CASSPLGGAPPEQYF	NA	TRBV5-4	NA	TRBJ2-7
TGTGCCAGCAGAATTACTAGCGGGAGGGCCCCCGAGCAGTACTTC	CASRITSGRAPEQYF	TRBD2	TRBV28	NA	TRBJ2-7
TGTGCCAGCAGACAACGCTCGGGACAGGTCTACGAGCAGTACTTC	CASRQRSGQVYEQYF	TRBD1	TRBV28	NA	TRBJ2-7
TGTGCCAGCAGTTGGGGGACAGCTGGGGGGAACACTGAAGCTTTCTTT	CASSWGTAGGNTEAFF	TRBD1	TRBV6-4	NA	TRBJ1-1
TGCGCCAGCAGCCAAGGACGGACAGCGCCATATGGCTACACCTTC	CASSQGRTAPYGYTF	NA	TRBV4-1	NA	TRBJ1-2
TGTGCCAGCAGCTTGGCGAGTAATCAGCCCCAGCATTTT	CASSLASNQPQHF	NA	TRBV7-9	NA	TRBJ1-5
TGCAGCGTTGTCGACGTGAACACCGGGGAGCTGTTTTTT	CSVVDVNTGELFF	NA	TRBV29-1	NA	TRBJ2-2
TGTGCCAGCAGCTTGGAGTTGGACAGACATTTAACCTACGAGCAGTACTTC	CASSLELDRHLTYEQYF	NA	TRBV5-6	NA	TRBJ2-7
TGTGCCAGCTGGGTTAGGGCTAACTATGGCTACACCTTC	CASWVRANYGYTF	NA	TRBV6-1	NA	TRBJ1-2
TGTGCCAGCAGCTGGGGGAGCGGGGGAGGCTACGAGCAGTACTTC	CASSWGSGGGYEQYF	TRBD2	TRBV7-2	once	TRBJ2-7
TGTGCCAGCTCCATTAGGCGGACAGAGGGGATTAACAATGAGCAGTTCTTC	CASSIRRTEGINNEQFF	NA	TRBV28	NA	TRBJ2-1
TGTGCCAGCAGCTTATGGACTGGGGCCAACGTCCTGACTTTC	CASSLWTGANVLTF	NA	TRBV11-2	NA	TRBJ2-6
TGCGCCAGCGCCCAGGTGGGGGCACAGGATACGCAGTATTTT	CASAQVGAQDTQYF	NA	TRBV4-1	NA	TRBJ2-3
TGCGCCAGCAGCTATACAGGGGGGGACGAGCAGTACTTC	CASSYTGGDEQYF	NA	TRBV5-1	NA	TRBJ2-7
TGTGCCAGCAGTCCACCTAGTTCGGAGATGGACAATGAGCAGTTCTTC	CASSPPSSEMDNEQFF	NA	TRBV28	NA	TRBJ2-1
TGTGCCAGCAGTTACCGGGACGCCTCCTACGAGCAGTACTTC	CASSYRDASYEQYF	NA	TRBV28	NA	TRBJ2-7
TGTGCCAGCAGCTATACAACAGGGAACTATGGCTACACCTTC	CASSYTTGNYGYTF	NA	TRBV28	NA	TRBJ1-2
TGTGCCAGCAGTTCAACTTTCGGACAGGGGGCGGAGGCAGATACGCAGTATTTT	CASSSTFGQGAEADTQYF	TRBD1	TRBV7-9	NA	TRBJ2-3
TGCAGCGTTGAGGCTGAGAGTAGCTATGGCTACACCTTC	CSVEAESSYGYTF	NA	TRBV29-1	NA	TRBJ1-2
TGTGCCAGCAGTTTAAGATTCGGTGGTAGTGACAGCAATCAGCCCCAGCATTTT	CASSLRFGGSDSNQPQHF	NA	TRBV28	NA	TRBJ1-5
TGTGCCAGCAGCTTAGGGACAGGCCACCGGGGAGAGACCCAGTACTTC	CASSLGTGHRGETQYF	TRBD1	TRBV11-3	NA	TRBJ2-5
TGTGCCAGCAGGCCGGGACGGGGGTACGAGCAGTACTTC	CASRPGRGYEQYF	NA	TRBV28	NA	TRBJ2-7
TGTGCCACCAGCCTCCTAGCGGTCAATGAGCAGTTCTTC	CATSLLAVNEQFF	TRBD2	TRBV15	few	TRBJ2-1
TGTGCCAGCAGCTCCGGGACCCTCAATGAGCAGTTCTTC	CASSSGTLNEQFF	NA	TRBV7-9	NA	TRBJ2-1
TGTGCCAGCAGTGAATGGGTGGCGAAAAAACTGTTTTTT	CASSEWVAKKLFF	NA	TRBV25-1	NA	TRBJ1-4
TGCAGCGTTGAAGATGGGCACAGGGGGCTGGCTGGAAACACCATATATTTT	CSVEDGHRGLAGNTIYF	TRBD1	TRBV29-1	NA	TRBJ1-3
TGTGCAAGTCGCTTACCTGGGACTAGCGGGACACCCTCCAATGAGCAGTTCTTC	CASRLPGTSGTPSNEQFF	NA	TRBV12-2	NA	TRBJ2-1